This TCR beta chain was found in a study of OX40 agonist ivuxolimab in advanced cancers. Overall study results and limits: Expanded clones were, on average, more numerous among CD8+ T cells than CD4+.

A word on this clone: Its matching antigen is unknown.

Method: immunoSEQ multiplex PCR; TCRdb's copy keeps in-frame clones and lacks some. The sample shows more than 25,000 clones, 70% to 90% of them seen only once. Per the germline V gene, CDR1 is SGHDN and CDR2 is FVKESK. With 4 bases removed from V and 5 bases from J, the gap between germline ends came to 18 bases. The length of the CDR3 is 15 residues. Sequencing was performed on CD4+ or CD8+ T cells sorted from blood, taken in a trial of the OX40 agonist ivuxolimab. The TCR sequence derives from an adult with an advanced solid tumor such as melanoma, head and neck, liver or kidney cancer. V gene TRBV14 combines with J gene TRBJ2-7, with D possibly matching TRBD1 (5 bases). CDR3 bases: TGTGCCAGCAGCCGAGACTGGGGCAGGGCCCACGAGCAGTACTTC. The encoded protein is CASSRDWGRAHEQYF.